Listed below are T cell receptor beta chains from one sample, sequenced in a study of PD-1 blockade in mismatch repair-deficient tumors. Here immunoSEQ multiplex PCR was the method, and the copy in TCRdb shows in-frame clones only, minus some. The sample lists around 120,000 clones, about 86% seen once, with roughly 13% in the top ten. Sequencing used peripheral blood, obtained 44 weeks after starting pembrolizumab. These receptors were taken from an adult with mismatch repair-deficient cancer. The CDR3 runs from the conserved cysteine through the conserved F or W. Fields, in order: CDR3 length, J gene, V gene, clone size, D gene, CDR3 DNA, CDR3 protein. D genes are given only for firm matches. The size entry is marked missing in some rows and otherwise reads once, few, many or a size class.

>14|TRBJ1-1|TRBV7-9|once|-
TGTGCCAGCAGCATACCTGGACCCAACACTGAAGCTTTCTTT
CASSIPGPNTEAFF
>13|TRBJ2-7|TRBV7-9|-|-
TGTGCCAGCAGCAAGGACCCGCGCTACGAGCAGTACTTC
CASSKDPRYEQYF
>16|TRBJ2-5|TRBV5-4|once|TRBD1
TGTGCCAGCAGCTTGGATCAGGGGGCGCCATCAGAGACCCAGTACTTC
CASSLDQGAPSETQYF
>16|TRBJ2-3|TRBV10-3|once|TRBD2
TGTGCCATCAGTGAGCCGTCTAGCGGGAGGGGGGATACGCAGTATTTT
CAISEPSSGRGDTQYF
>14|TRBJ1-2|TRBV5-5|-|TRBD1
TGTGCCAGCAGCTTGGGACAGGGGGCGTATGGCTACACCTTC
CASSLGQGAYGYTF
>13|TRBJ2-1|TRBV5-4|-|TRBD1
TGTGCCAGCAGCCTCGGGACAGGGGGTGAGCAGTTCTTC
CASSLGTGGEQFF
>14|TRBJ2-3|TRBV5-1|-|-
TGCGCCAGCAGCCACTATAGGAGCACAGATACGCAGTATTTT
CASSHYRSTDTQYF
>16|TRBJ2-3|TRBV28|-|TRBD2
TGTGCCAGCAGTTTATCCGTAGCGGGAGGGGGGGATACGCAGTATTTT
CASSLSVAGGGDTQYF
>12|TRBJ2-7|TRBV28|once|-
TGTGCCAGCTCCGTCGTGGGCTACGAGCAGTACTTC
CASSVVGYEQYF
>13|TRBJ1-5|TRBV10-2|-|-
TGCGCCAGCAGTAGGCAGTACAATCAGCCCCAGCATTTT
CASSRQYNQPQHF
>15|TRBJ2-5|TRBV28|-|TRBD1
TGTGCCAGCAGTTTATCCCCAGGGGGCGGAGAGACCCAGTACTTC
CASSLSPGGGETQYF
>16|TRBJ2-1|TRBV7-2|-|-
TGTGCCAGCAGCTTAGAAAGGACACCGGGCGGCAATGAGCAGTTCTTC
CASSLERTPGGNEQFF
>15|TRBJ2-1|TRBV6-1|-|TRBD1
TGTGCCAGCAGTCATGGACAGGGGGAGGGTTATGAGCAGTTCTTC
CASSHGQGEGYEQFF
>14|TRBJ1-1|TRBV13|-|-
TGTGCCAGCAGCCACACCCCATATTGGACTGAAGCTTTCTTT
CASSHTPYWTEAFF